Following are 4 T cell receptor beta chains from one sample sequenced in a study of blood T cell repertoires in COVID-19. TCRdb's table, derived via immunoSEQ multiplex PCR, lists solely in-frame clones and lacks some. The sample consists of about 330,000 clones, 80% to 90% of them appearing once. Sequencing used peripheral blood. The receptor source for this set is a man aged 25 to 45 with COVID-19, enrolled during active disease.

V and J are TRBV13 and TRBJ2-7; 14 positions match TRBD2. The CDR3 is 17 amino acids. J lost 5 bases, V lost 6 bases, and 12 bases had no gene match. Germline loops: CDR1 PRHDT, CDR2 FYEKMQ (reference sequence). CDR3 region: CASSSGTSGSIRDEQYF. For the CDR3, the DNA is TGTGCCAGCAGTTCCGGGACTAGCGGGAGTATAAGAGACGAGCAGTACTTC. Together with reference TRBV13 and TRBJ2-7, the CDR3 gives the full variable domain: AAGVIQSPRHLIKEKRETATLKCYPIPRHDTVYWYQQGPGQDPQFLISFYEKMQSDKGSIPDRFSAQQFSDYHSELNMSSLELGDSALYFCASSSGTSGSIRDEQYFGPGTRLTVT.

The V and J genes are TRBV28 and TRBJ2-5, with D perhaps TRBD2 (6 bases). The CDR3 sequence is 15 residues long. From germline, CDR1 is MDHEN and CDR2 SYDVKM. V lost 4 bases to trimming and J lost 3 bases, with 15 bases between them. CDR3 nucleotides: TGTGCCAGCAGTTATTTCGGGAGTTTGGAAGAGACCCAGTACTTC. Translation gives CASSYFGSLEETQYF.

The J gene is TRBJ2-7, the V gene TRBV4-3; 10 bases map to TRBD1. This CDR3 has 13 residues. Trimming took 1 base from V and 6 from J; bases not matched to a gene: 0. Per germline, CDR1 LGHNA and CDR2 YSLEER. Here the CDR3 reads CASSQGDRGEQYF. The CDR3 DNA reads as TGCGCCAGCAGCCAAGGGGACAGGGGCGAGCAGTACTTC.

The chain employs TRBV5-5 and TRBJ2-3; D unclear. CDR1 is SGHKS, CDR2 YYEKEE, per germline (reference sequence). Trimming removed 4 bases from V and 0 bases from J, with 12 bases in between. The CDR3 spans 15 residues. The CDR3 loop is CASSNTRASTDTQYF. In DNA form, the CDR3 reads TGTGCCAGCAGCAACACCCGTGCTAGCACAGATACGCAGTATTTT. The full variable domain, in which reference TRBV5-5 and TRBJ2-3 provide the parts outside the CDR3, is DAGVTQSPTHLIKTRGQQVTLRCSPISGHKSVSWYQQVLGQGPQFIFQYYEKEERGRGNFPDRFSARQFPNYSSELNVNALLLGDSALYLCASSNTRASTDTQYFGPGTRLTVL.